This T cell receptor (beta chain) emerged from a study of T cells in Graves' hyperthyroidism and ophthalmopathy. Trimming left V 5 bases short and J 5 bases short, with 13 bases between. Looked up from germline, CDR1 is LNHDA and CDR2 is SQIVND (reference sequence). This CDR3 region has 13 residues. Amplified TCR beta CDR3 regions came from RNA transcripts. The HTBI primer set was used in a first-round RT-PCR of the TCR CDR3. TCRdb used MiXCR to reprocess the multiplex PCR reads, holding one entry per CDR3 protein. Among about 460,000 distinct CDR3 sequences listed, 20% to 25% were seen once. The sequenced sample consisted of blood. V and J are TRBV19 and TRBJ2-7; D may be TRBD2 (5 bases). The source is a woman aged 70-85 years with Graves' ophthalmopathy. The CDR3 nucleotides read TGTGCCAGTAGTCGGTTCCTCGGGGACGAGCAGTACTTC. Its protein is CASSRFLGDEQYF.